This T cell receptor (beta chain) was captured by sequencing in a study of shared clonotypes between healthy human individuals (dated by TCRdb to the early 2020s). Background for the entire study: Three men and two women, aged 18 to 49 years, made up the cohort. Different laboratories and diverse techniques were used to prepare libraries and sequence TCR repertoires, to increase sequencing depth and limit assay-specific biases. Between about 0.9 and 8.9 billion PBMCs per donor were obtained by leukapheresis. Blood TCR repertoires of about five healthy adults were deeply sequenced to estimate repertoire size and the extent of clonotype sharing between individuals. Per donor, three plates each were used for CD4 naive and CD4 memory, two for CD8 naive, and one for CD8 memory.

Taken from the germline V gene, the CDR1 and CDR2 loops are SQVTM and ANQGSEA. V was cut back by 1 base and J by 2 bases, leaving a gap of 9 bases between them. The CDR3, from cysteine to phenylalanine, totals 13 residues. CDR3 DNA only is kept here, 39 bases in frame from base 1. Results and caveats for the whole study, not just this receptor: Compared with non-shared clonotypes, clonotypes shared by all four sorted-subset donors had higher generation probabilities. Because the study included only a small number of donors, the genetic and exposure-history diversity represented was limited. Sampling was limited to blood, and TCR repertoires in tissue likely differ from TCR repertoires in blood. When several donors were compared, the shared fraction of clonotypes was 5% to 6.5% for naive CD4, 3.5% to 4% for naive CD8, more than 2% for memory CD4, and less than 0.5% for memory CD8. Estimated clonotype richness was generally larger for naive than for memory subsets. Incomplete sequencing was indicated by rarefaction of sorted-subset datasets, despite the large sequencing depth. Pairwise subsampling led to the expectation that sequencing depth would affect the degree of clonotype sharing among donors.

Using the deep immunoSEQ assay, multiplex PCR amplified TCR CDR3 regions from genomic DNA. For each cell subset, the extracted genomic DNA was distributed evenly across all wells of several immunoSEQ 96-well plates, and each plate served as one replicate. Each replicate PCR for sorted subsets received roughly 0.2 ug genomic DNA, equal to roughly 33,000 T cell genomes. Purified libraries were measured with a Qubit 3.0 fluorometer, size-checked on a Bioanalyzer 2100, and measured again with the KAPA Library Quantification kit. Every immunoSEQ 96-well plate was sequenced on a dedicated single-read 150-cycle Illumina NextSeq 550 flow cell. On the authors' methods: Because only junctional sequences without quality scores were contained in the immunoSEQ output, filtering matching that applied to full-length reads could not be performed. Sequences were annotated with PyIR, a Python wrapper for IgBLAST v1.9, using IMGT germline references to assign V/J genes and CDR3. Reads were removed for weak V/J assignments (E-value above 1e-6), missing CDR3, stop codons, out-of-frame junctions, or ambiguous translated residues. A V3J clonotype was defined by an identical inferred V gene, J gene, and CDR3 amino acid sequence. Percentage overlap between repertoires was computed as shared unique clonotypes divided by the size of the smaller repertoire. RTK rarefaction, the Chao1 estimator, and Recon v2.1 estimates of unobserved clonotypes were used to assess repertoire richness. Generation probabilities for all TCRbeta clonotypes obtained by the gDNA method from several donors were computed using OLGA. Drawn from immuneACCESS, this table holds only the in-frame rearrangements with V and J called that TCRdb kept. Clones are partly lost; checked studies trace under half to an unresolved V gene and leave the rest unexplained. The V and J calls and clone size were taken over from that table, and D and trimming were inferred from the DNA. The sample includes approximately 720,000 clones, with around 92% observed a single time. Clones ranked in the top ten supply 24% of the sample.

CD8 naive samples were obtained by positive selection for CCR7 among CD45RO-negative cells, yielding a CD45RA+CCR7+ population from which TemRA cells were excluded. Donors were healthy HIV-negative adults with no recently reported acute infections or vaccinations. All donors were Caucasian adults living in Nashville, Tennessee, USA. After blood collection by leukapheresis, PBMCs were isolated using Ficoll-Histopaque density gradient centrifugation and then cryopreserved in the vapor phase of liquid nitrogen. Analytical flow cytometry was used to check the purity and quantity of each magnetically sorted T cell population. From each sorted fraction, genomic DNA was isolated and quantified by UV absorbance on a Nanodrop 2000c. A note on this clone: The antigen it binds to is not known. No quality values exist for individual bases; no much larger clone is one base distant.

The sequenced sample was naive CD8+ T cells sorted from blood. The sample's cell subset or site label, in plain terms: CD45RA+CCR7+. The source of this sequence is a man aged 30 to 39 in good health. The sequence is built from TRBV29-1 and TRBJ2-7; the D gene could be TRBD1 or TRBD2, each one agreeing over 5 bases. The nucleotide sequence reads TGCAGCGTTGAAGGGGACCAGCCCTACGAGCAGTACTTC. Its translation reads: CSVEGDQPYEQYF.